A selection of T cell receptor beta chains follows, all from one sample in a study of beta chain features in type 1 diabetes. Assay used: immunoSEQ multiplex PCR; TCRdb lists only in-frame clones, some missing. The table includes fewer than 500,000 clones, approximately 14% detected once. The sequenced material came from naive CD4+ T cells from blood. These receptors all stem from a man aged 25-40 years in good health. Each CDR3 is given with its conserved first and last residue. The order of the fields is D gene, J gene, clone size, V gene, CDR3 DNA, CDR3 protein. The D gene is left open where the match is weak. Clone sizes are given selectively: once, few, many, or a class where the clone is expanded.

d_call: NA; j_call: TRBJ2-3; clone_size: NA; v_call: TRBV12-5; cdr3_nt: TGTGCTAGTGGTTTGACTCTGGATACGCAGTATTTT; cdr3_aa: CASGLTLDTQYF
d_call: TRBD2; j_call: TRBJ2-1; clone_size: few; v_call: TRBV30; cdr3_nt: TGTGCCTGGAGTGTAGCCCGGACTAGCGGGAGGGTTGAGCAGTTCTTC; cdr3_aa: CAWSVARTSGRVEQFF
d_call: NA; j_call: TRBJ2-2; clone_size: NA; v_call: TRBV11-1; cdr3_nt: TGTGCCAGCAGCCATAGTATGGGGACAAAAGGAACCGGGGAGCTGTTTTTT; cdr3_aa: CASSHSMGTKGTGELFF
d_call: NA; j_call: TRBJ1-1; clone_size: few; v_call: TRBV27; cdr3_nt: TGTGCCAGCAGTTTAACAAGGAACACTGAAGCTTTCTTT; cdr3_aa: CASSLTRNTEAFF
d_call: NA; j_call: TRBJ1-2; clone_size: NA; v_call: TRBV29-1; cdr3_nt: TGCAGCGTTGAATCCGTGATGGGCTATGGCTACACCTTC; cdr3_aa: CSVESVMGYGYTF
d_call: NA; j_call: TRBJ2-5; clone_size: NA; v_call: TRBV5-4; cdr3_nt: TGTGCCAGCAGCTTTGGCCTCCAAGAGACCCAGTACTTC; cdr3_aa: CASSFGLQETQYF
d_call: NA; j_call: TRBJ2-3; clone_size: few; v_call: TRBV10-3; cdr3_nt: TGTGCCATCAGTGACGGGAGCCCCACAGATACGCAGTATTTT; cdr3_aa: CAISDGSPTDTQYF
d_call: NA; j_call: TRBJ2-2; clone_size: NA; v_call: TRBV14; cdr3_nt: TGTGCCAGCAGCCAAGATCTTGTGGCCGGGGAGCTGTTTTTT; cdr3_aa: CASSQDLVAGELFF
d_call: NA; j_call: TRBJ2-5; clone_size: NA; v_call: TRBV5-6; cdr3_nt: TGTGCCAGCAGCTTTGGGGTTGTAGAGACCCAGTACTTC; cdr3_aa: CASSFGVVETQYF
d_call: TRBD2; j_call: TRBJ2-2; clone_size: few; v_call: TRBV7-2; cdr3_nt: TGTGCCAGCAGCTTTCTAGCGGCCAACACCGGGGAGCTGTTTTTT; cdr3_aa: CASSFLAANTGELFF